The following is a T cell receptor beta chain sequence with its context. As yet, its antigen is unknown. This sample was included in a study of OX40 agonist ivuxolimab in advanced cancers. Study summary: Patient treatment consisted of intravenous ivuxolimab administration every 2 weeks at 0.01 to 10 mg/kg.

The study's findings and limits: In the expanded peripheral T cells, antigen specificity was never determined.

CDR1 is PRHDT and CDR2 is FYEKMQ in the germline V gene (reference sequence). CDR3 length: 15 residues. V shed 5 bases, J shed 2 bases, and the junction held 8 bases outside the gene matches. Method: immunoSEQ multiplex PCR; TCRdb's copy keeps in-frame clones and lacks some. Of tens of thousands of clones listed, approximately 89% are singletons. The sequence was obtained from an adult with an advanced solid tumor such as melanoma, head and neck, liver or kidney cancer. The rearrangement links TRBV13 to TRBJ2-7; TRBD2 agrees at 8 bases. The sequences come from CD4+ or CD8+ T cells sorted from blood, collected in a trial of the OX40 agonist ivuxolimab. CDR3 sequence: CASSPRGGPTYEQYF. In DNA form, the CDR3 reads TGTGCCAGCAGCCCCCGGGGGGGGCCCACCTACGAGCAGTACTTC.